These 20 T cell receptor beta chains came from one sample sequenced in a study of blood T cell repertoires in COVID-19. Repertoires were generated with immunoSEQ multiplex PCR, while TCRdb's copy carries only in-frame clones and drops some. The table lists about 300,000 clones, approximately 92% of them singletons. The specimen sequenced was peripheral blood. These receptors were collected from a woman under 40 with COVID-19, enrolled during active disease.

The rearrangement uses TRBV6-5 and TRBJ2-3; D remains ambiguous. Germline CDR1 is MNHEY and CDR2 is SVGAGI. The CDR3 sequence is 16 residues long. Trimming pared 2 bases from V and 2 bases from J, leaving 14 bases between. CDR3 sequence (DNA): TGTGCCAGCAGTTACGGTCAGAAGTTATACACAGATACGCAGTATTTT. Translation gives CASSYGQKLYTDTQYF.

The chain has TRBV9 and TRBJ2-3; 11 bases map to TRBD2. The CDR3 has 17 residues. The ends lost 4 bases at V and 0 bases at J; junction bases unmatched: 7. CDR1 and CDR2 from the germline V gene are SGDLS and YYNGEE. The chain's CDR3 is CASSLGTSGTSTDTQYF. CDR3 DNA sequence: TGTGCCAGCAGCCTTGGGACTAGCGGCACTAGCACAGATACGCAGTATTTT.

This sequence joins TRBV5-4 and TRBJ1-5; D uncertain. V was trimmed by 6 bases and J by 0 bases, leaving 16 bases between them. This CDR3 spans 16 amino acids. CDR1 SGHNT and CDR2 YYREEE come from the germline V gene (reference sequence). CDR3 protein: CASINTGGNSNQPQHF. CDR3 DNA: TGTGCCAGCATCAACACGGGAGGGAATAGCAATCAGCCCCAGCATTTT.

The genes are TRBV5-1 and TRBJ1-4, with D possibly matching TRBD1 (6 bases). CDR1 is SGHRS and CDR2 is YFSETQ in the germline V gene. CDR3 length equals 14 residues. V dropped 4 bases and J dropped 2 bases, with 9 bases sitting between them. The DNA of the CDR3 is TGCGCCAGCAGCGCGGACAGTACTAATGAAAAACTGTTTTTT. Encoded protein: CASSADSTNEKLFF.

CDR3 sequence: CASSLVQGEKLFF. The CDR3 nucleotides read TGCGCCAGCAGCTTGGTCCAGGGCGAAAAACTGTTTTTT. This sequence joins TRBV5-1 and TRBJ1-4, with D perhaps TRBD1 (5 bases). V was shortened by 0 bases and J by 8 bases, with 8 bases between the two germline ends. The CDR3 extends over 13 amino acids. CDR1 and CDR2 from the germline V gene are SGHRS and YFSETQ.

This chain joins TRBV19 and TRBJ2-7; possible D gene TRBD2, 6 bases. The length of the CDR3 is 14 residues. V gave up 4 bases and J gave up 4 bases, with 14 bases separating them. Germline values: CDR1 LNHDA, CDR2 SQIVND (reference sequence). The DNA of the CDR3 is TGTGCCAGTAGTAAAGGACCCGCGGGGTACGAGCAGTACTTC. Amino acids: CASSKGPAGYEQYF.

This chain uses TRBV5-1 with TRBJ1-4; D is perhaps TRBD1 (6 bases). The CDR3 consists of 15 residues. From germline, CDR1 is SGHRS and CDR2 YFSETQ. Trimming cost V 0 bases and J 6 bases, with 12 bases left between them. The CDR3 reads CASSLGGGAYEKLFF. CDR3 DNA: TGCGCCAGCAGCTTGGGGGGGGGCGCCTATGAAAAACTGTTTTTT.

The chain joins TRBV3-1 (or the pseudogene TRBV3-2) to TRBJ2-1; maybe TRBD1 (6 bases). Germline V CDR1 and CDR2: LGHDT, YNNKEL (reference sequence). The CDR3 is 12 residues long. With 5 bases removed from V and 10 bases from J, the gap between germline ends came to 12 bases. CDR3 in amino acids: CASSFGTPEQFF. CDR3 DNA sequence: TGTGCCAGCAGCTTCGGGACACCGGAGCAGTTCTTC.

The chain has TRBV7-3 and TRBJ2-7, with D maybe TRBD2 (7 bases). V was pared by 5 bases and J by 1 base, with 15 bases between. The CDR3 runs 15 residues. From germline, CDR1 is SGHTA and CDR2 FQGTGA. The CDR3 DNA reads TGTGCCAGCAGCCCCGGGGGGCTCCAGTCCTACGAGCAGTACTTC. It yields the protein CASSPGGLQSYEQYF.

The CDR3 loop is CASRPGGKQETQYF. As DNA, the CDR3 is TGTGCCTCCCGTCCCGGGGGTAAGCAAGAGACCCAGTACTTC. The V gene is TRBV19, the J gene TRBJ2-5, with D tentatively TRBD2 (6 bases). The V gene lost 11 bases and the J gene lost 2 bases, with 18 bases spanning the gap. Germline values: CDR1 LNHDA, CDR2 SQIVND (reference sequence). The CDR3 covers 14 residues.

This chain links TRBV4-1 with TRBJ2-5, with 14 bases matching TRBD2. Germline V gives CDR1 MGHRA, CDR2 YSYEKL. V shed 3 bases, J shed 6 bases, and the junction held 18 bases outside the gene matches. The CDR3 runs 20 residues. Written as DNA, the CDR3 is TGCGCCAGCAGCCACTGGCTCCCTCGACTAGCGGGAGGGCCTAGGAAGACCCAGTACTTC. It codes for CASSHWLPRLAGGPRKTQYF.

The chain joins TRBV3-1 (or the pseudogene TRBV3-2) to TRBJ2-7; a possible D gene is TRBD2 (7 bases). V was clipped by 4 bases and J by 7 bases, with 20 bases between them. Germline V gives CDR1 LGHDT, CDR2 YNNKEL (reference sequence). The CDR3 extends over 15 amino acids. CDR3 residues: CASSLFSRRGGEQYF. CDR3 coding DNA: TGTGCCAGCAGCCTCTTCTCTCGGAGGGGGGGGGAGCAGTACTTC.

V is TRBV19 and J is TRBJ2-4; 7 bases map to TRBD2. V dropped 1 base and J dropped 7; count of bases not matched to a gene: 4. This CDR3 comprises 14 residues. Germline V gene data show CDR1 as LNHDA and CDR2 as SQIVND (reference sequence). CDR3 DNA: TGTGCCAGTAGTATAGTGTGGGGAGGGAACATTCAGTACTTC. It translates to CASSIVWGGNIQYF.

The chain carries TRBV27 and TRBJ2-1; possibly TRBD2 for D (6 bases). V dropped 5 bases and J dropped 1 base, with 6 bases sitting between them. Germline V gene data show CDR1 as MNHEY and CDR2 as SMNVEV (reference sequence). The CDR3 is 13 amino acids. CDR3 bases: TGTGCCAGCAGTCGGGGGTCCTACAATGAGCAGTTCTTC. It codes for CASSRGSYNEQFF.

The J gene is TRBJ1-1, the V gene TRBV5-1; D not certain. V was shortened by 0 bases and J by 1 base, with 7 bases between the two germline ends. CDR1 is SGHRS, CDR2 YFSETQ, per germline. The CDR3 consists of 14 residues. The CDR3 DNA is TGCGCCAGCAGCTTGGTTGGGCCGAACACTGAAGCTTTCTTT. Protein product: CASSLVGPNTEAFF.

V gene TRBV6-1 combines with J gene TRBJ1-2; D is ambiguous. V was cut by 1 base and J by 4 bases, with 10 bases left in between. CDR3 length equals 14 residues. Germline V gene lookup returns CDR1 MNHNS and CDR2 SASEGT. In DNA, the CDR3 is TGTGCCAGCAGTGAAGGCAGAATTTTCTATGGCTACACCTTC. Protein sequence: CASSEGRIFYGYTF.

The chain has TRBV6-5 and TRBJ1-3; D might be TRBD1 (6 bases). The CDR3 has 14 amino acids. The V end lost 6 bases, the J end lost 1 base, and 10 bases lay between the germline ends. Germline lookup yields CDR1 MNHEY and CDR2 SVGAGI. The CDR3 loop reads CASSQQGSGNTIYF. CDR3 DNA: TGTGCCAGCAGCCAACAGGGTTCTGGAAACACCATATATTTT.

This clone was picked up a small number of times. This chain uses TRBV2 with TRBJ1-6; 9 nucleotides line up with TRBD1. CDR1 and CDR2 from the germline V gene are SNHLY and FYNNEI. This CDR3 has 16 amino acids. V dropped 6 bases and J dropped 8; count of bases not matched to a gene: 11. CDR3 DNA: TGTGCCAGCAGCTACGCCTGGGGACAGGGCGATTCACCCCTCCACTTT. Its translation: CASSYAWGQGDSPLHF.

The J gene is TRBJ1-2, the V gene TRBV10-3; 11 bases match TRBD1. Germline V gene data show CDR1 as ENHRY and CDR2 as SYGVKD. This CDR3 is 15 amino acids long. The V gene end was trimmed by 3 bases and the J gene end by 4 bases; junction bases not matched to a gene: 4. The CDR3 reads CAISDGQGAGYGYTF. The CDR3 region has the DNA TGTGCCATCAGTGATGGACAGGGGGCTGGCTATGGCTACACCTTC.

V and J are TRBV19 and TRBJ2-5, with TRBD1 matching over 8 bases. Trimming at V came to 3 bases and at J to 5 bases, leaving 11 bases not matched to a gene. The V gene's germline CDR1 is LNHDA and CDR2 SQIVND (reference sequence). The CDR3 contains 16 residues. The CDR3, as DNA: TGTGCCAGTAGTATGGGACAGGTTCTCTCGGGGGAGACCCAGTACTTC. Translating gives CASSMGQVLSGETQYF.